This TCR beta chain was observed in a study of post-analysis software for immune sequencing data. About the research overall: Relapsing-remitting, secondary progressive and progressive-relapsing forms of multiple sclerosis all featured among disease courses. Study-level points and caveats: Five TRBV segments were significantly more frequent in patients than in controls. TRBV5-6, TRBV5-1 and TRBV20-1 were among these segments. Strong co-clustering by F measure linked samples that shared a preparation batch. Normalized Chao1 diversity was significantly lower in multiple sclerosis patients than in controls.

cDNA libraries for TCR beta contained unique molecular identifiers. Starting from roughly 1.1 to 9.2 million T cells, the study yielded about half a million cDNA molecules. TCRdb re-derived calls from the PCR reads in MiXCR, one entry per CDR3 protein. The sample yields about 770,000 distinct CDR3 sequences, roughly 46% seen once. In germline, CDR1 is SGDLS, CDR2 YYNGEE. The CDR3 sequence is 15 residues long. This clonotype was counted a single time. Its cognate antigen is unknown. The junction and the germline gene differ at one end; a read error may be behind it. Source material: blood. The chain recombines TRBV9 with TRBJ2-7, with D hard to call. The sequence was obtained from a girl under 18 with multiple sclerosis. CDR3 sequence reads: CASGVGSAATYEQYF. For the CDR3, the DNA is TGTGCCAGCGGCGTAGGGTCGGCCGCTACCTACGAGCAGTACTTC.